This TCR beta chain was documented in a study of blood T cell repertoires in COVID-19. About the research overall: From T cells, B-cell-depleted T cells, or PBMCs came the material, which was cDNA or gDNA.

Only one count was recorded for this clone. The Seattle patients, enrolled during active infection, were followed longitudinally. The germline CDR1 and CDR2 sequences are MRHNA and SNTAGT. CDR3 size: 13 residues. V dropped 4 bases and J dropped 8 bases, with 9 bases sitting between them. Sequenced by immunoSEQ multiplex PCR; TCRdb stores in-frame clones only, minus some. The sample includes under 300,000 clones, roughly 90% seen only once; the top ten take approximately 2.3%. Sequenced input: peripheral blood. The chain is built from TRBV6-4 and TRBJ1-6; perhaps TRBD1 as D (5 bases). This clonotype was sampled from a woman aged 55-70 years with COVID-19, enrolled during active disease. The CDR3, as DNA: TGTGCCAGCAGTGCGGGGGTAGATTCACCCCTCCACTTT. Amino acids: CASSAGVDSPLHF.